One and the same sample provided the 4 T cell receptor beta chains below, sequenced in a study of T cell repertoires in cytomegalovirus infection (dated by TCRdb to about 2019). The sample's treatment or condition label is to be understood as: in vitro stimulation with specific CMV peptide epitopes to enrich CMV-specific T cells. Sequencer: Illumina HiSeq 1500. The public sequencing data were trimmed at Q25 with fastp and processed into clonotypes with MiXCR by TCRdb, which kept only in-frame beta chains. A single entry per CDR3 protein holds the most common genes and DNA from its merged rows. This sample gives about 310,000 distinct CDR3 sequences in total; 20% to 25% of them show up just once. 10% to 15% of the sample belongs to the ten largest clones. Their antigen targets remain unknown. The material was cultured PBMCs, obtained from culture after CMV antigen stimulation. The receptor set was obtained from a human donor in good health (CMV status not recorded). Some clones in this sample may be carry-over from other donors' samples.

The sample holds a few counts of this clonotype. The CDR3 region is CASSPAGPYNYGYTF. The CDR3 DNA is TGTGCCAGCAGCCCGGCAGGCCCGTATAACTATGGCTACACCTTC. The chain carries TRBV7-9 and TRBJ1-2; D is unclear. The germline V gene encodes CDR1 SEHNR and CDR2 FQNEAQ (reference sequence). The ends were cut back, 5 bases at V and 1 base at J, with 14 bases in the middle. The CDR3 extends over 15 amino acids.

The chain is built from TRBV19 and TRBJ1-1; D remains unclear. Trimming pared 5 bases from V and 0 bases from J, leaving 16 bases between. The CDR3 spans 16 residues. Germline loops: CDR1 LNHDA, CDR2 SQIVND (reference sequence). This chain's CDR3 is CASSLGYTLMNTEAFF. CDR3 nucleotides: TGTGCCAGTAGTCTCGGGTATACCTTGATGAACACTGAAGCTTTCTTT.

J is TRBJ2-7 and V is TRBV28; D not certain. The CDR3 has 10 residues. Between the trimmed V and J ends, which lost 10 bases and 4 bases, there was a span of 8 bases. Germline V gives CDR1 MDHEN, CDR2 SYDVKM. CDR3 sequence: CATLSYEQYF. The CDR3 DNA reads TGTGCCACCTTATCATACGAGCAGTACTTC.

The chain uses TRBV6-2 or TRBV6-3 and TRBJ2-3; 11 positions agree with TRBD2. The CDR3 extends over 14 amino acids. Germline assignment: CDR1 MNHEY and CDR2 SVGEGT. The V and J ends lost 6 bases and 2 bases, in that order; junction bases with no gene match: 1. The CDR3 bases are TGTGCCAGCAGGGGACTAGCGGACACAGATACGCAGTATTTT. This encodes CASRGLADTDTQYF.